These T cell receptor beta chains were read from a single sample in a study of blood T cell repertoires in COVID-19. Sequencing was performed with immunoSEQ multiplex PCR; in TCRdb, only in-frame clones are kept and a portion is missing. The sample has about 210,000 clones, roughly nine tenths seen once. The sequenced sample was peripheral blood. Receptors originate from a man younger than 40 with acute or convalescent COVID-19. Each CDR3 is given with its conserved first and last residue. Fields, in order: D gene, J gene, V gene, clone size, CDR3 protein, CDR3 DNA. D genes are given only for firm matches. The listing skips clone size in some rows; elsewhere it reads once, few, many or a size class.

D: TRBD1; J: TRBJ2-1; V: TRBV5-1; size: once; CDR3: CASSPGTAAYNEQFF; DNA: TGCGCCAGCAGCCCCGGGACAGCCGCCTACAATGAGCAGTTCTTC
D: NA; J: TRBJ2-3; V: TRBV7-3; size: NA; CDR3: CASSLYADTQYF; DNA: TGTGCCAGCAGCTTATATGCAGATACGCAGTATTTT
D: TRBD1; J: TRBJ2-5; V: TRBV18; size: NA; CDR3: CASSSDRGETQYF; DNA: TGTGCCAGCTCGTCGGACAGGGGAGAGACCCAGTACTTC
D: NA; J: TRBJ1-5; V: TRBV28; size: once; CDR3: CADGQNNQPQHF; DNA: TGTGCCGATGGACAGAACAATCAGCCCCAGCATTTT
D: TRBD1; J: TRBJ1-1; V: TRBV7-9; size: NA; CDR3: CASSFPGQINTEAFF; DNA: TGTGCCAGCAGTTTCCCGGGACAGATAAACACTGAAGCTTTCTTT
D: NA; J: TRBJ2-2; V: TRBV29-1; size: NA; CDR3: CSVWDTNTGELFF; DNA: TGCAGCGTTTGGGACACGAACACCGGGGAGCTGTTTTTT
D: NA; J: TRBJ1-3; V: TRBV6-5; size: NA; CDR3: CASSYKRQSGNTIYF; DNA: TGTGCCAGCAGTTACAAGCGACAGTCTGGAAACACCATATATTTT
D: NA; J: TRBJ2-7; V: TRBV4-1; size: NA; CDR3: CASSQGDTTYEQYF; DNA: TGCGCCAGCAGCCAAGGGGACACAACCTACGAGCAGTACTTC
D: TRBD1; J: TRBJ1-1; V: TRBV25-1; size: NA; CDR3: CASKGQGNTEAFF; DNA: TGTGCCAGCAAGGGACAGGGCAACACTGAAGCTTTCTTT
D: NA; J: TRBJ2-7; V: TRBV5-8; size: once; CDR3: CASIPDWMAYEQYF; DNA: TGTGCCAGCATCCCGGACTGGATGGCCTACGAGCAGTACTTC
D: NA; J: TRBJ1-2; V: TRBV30; size: NA; CDR3: CAWAFWGGIYYGYTF; DNA: TGTGCCTGGGCCTTTTGGGGAGGGATATACTATGGCTACACCTTC
D: TRBD2; J: TRBJ2-7; V: TRBV23-1; size: NA; CDR3: CASKTSGSLEQYF; DNA: TGCGCCAGCAAGACTAGCGGGAGTCTCGAGCAGTACTTC
D: TRBD1; J: TRBJ1-1; V: TRBV6-5; size: NA; CDR3: CASSYTGDTEAFF; DNA: TGTGCCAGCAGTTATACAGGGGACACTGAAGCTTTCTTT
D: NA; J: TRBJ1-2; V: TRBV28; size: NA; CDR3: CASTLPGFDGYTF; DNA: TGTGCCAGCACCCTGCCGGGGTTCGATGGCTACACCTTC
D: TRBD2; J: TRBJ2-7; V: TRBV3-1/TRBV3-2; size: NA; CDR3: CASSSSLAAYEQYF; DNA: TGTGCCAGCAGCTCATCACTAGCGGCTTACGAGCAGTACTTC
D: TRBD2; J: TRBJ2-5; V: TRBV10-2; size: NA; CDR3: CASSEFGGYQETQYF; DNA: TGCGCCAGCAGTGAGTTCGGGGGGTACCAAGAGACCCAGTACTTC
D: NA; J: TRBJ2-3; V: TRBV5-1; size: NA; CDR3: CASSWTNKGSTDTQYF; DNA: TGCGCCAGCAGCTGGACTAACAAGGGGAGCACAGATACGCAGTATTTT
D: NA; J: TRBJ1-2; V: TRBV14; size: NA; CDR3: CASSQDVSYGYTF; DNA: TGTGCCAGCAGCCAAGACGTCTCCTATGGCTACACCTTC
D: TRBD1; J: TRBJ2-1; V: TRBV7-3; size: NA; CDR3: CASSYWGQGAYEQFF; DNA: TGTGCCAGCAGCTATTGGGGACAGGGGGCTTATGAGCAGTTCTTC
D: NA; J: TRBJ1-2; V: TRBV30; size: NA; CDR3: CAWSHGENYGYTF; DNA: TGTGCCTGGAGTCACGGGGAAAACTATGGCTACACCTTC
D: TRBD1; J: TRBJ2-7; V: TRBV19; size: NA; CDR3: CASSREGQGTYEQYF; DNA: TGTGCCAGTAGCCGAGAGGGACAGGGAACCTACGAGCAGTACTTC
D: TRBD2; J: TRBJ2-5; V: TRBV3-1/TRBV3-2; size: NA; CDR3: CASSQGGLAGDNRETQYF; DNA: TGTGCCAGCAGCCAGGGTGGGCTAGCGGGGGACAATAGGGAGACCCAGTACTTC
D: TRBD1; J: TRBJ1-5; V: TRBV7-2; size: few; CDR3: CASSLRQGPNQPQHF; DNA: TGTGCCAGCAGCTTACGACAGGGACCCAATCAGCCCCAGCATTTT
D: TRBD2; J: TRBJ2-7; V: TRBV9; size: NA; CDR3: CASSVGATSGLAYEQYF; DNA: TGTGCCAGCAGCGTGGGTGCTACGTCGGGACTAGCGTACGAGCAGTACTTC
D: TRBD1; J: TRBJ2-7; V: TRBV6-1; size: NA; CDR3: CASSERQGVEQYF; DNA: TGTGCCAGCAGTGAACGGCAGGGGGTAGAGCAGTACTTC
D: TRBD1; J: TRBJ1-2; V: TRBV28; size: NA; CDR3: CASRIKGAQGSYYGYTF; DNA: TGTGCCAGCAGGATTAAGGGGGCCCAGGGAAGCTACTATGGCTACACCTTC
D: TRBD2; J: TRBJ2-1; V: TRBV11-2; size: NA; CDR3: CASSLIAGGRHNEQFF; DNA: TGTGCCAGCAGCTTAATAGCGGGGGGGCGACACAATGAGCAGTTCTTC
D: TRBD1; J: TRBJ1-4; V: TRBV2; size: NA; CDR3: CASILQGATNEKLFF; DNA: TGTGCCAGCATATTACAGGGGGCAACTAATGAAAAACTGTTTTTT
D: NA; J: TRBJ2-1; V: TRBV18; size: NA; CDR3: CASSSIGAKNEQFF; DNA: TGTGCCAGCTCGTCAATTGGGGCTAAGAATGAGCAGTTCTTC